The sample holds a few counts of the clone carrying this T cell receptor (beta chain). CDR1 is MGHDK and CDR2 is SYGVNS in the germline V gene. The CDR3 is 16 residues long. Between the trimmed V and J ends, which lost 0 bases and 6 bases, there was a span of 17 bases. Treatment reported: oral pan-JAK inhibitor, 5-10 mg twice daily. The data belong to a study of CD8+ T cells in alopecia areata. The authors extracted RNA and reverse transcribed it into cDNA as the sequencing template. Sequenced by immunoSEQ multiplex PCR; TCRdb stores in-frame clones only, minus some. The sample shows 200,000 to 250,000 clones, roughly 40% of them seen only once.

Sequencing was performed on CD4+ T cells sorted from blood, taken at approximately week 36, from a patient treated with tofacitinib. V usage is TRBV25-1 and J usage is TRBJ1-2; D is unresolved. The sequence came from a human donor with alopecia areata. CDR3 sequence (DNA): TGTGCCAGCAGTGAATATGCTACGGTAGGAGCGGATGGCTACACCTTC. This gives the protein CASSEYATVGADGYTF.